The 32 T cell receptor beta chains reported below all come from one sample, sequenced in a study of blood T cell repertoires in COVID-19. Clones were sequenced by immunoSEQ multiplex PCR, and TCRdb holds only the in-frame ones, with some missing. This sample carries 300,000 to 350,000 clones, roughly 87% of them seen once, and the ten largest clones take around 2.1%. Sequencing used peripheral blood. These receptors originate from a man aged 18 to 30 with active or convalescent COVID-19.

In its sample, this clone was seen a few times. The chain links TRBV25-1 to TRBJ1-2; 8 bases are shared with TRBD1. CDR3 length: 15 residues. V dropped 1 base and J dropped 6; count of bases not matched to a gene: 7. Germline lookup yields CDR1 MGHDK and CDR2 SYGVNS. The DNA of the CDR3 is TGTGCCAGCAGTGAATTGACGGACAGGGAAAATGGCTACACCTTC. This gives the protein CASSELTDRENGYTF.

The chain employs TRBV7-3 and TRBJ2-1; 11 bases line up with TRBD2. The CDR3 runs to 16 residues. The V segment lost 1 base and the J segment 4 bases; nucleotides outside the gene matches: 3. The germline CDR1 and CDR2 sequences are SGHTA and FQGTGA. In DNA, the CDR3 is TGTGCCAGCAGCTTAAGAGGGACTAGCGGTTACAATGAGCAGTTCTTC. Translation: CASSLRGTSGYNEQFF.

The CDR3 protein is CASSPGTGSYNEQFF. CDR3 sequence (DNA): TGCGCCAGCAGCCCCGGGACAGGCTCCTACAATGAGCAGTTCTTC. J is TRBJ2-1 and V is TRBV5-1; 8 positions agree with TRBD1. Germline V gene sequence: CDR1 SGHRS, CDR2 YFSETQ. After removal of 4 bases from V and 0 bases from J, the junction contained 3 bases not matched to a gene. CDR3 length: 15 residues.

This chain joins TRBV10-2 and TRBJ1-2; 9 nucleotides agree with TRBD1. Germline lookup yields CDR1 WSHSY and CDR2 SAAADI. There are 14 residues in the CDR3. The V and J ends lost 6 bases and 7 bases, in that order; junction bases with no gene match: 9. CDR3 nucleotide sequence: TGCGCCAGCAGCGCGACGACAGGGGGGACTGGCTACACCTTC. Protein product: CASSATTGGTGYTF.

CDR3 sequence reads: CASSWDRGRYQPQHF. The CDR3, as DNA: TGTGCCAGCAGCTGGGACAGGGGGCGTTATCAGCCCCAGCATTTT. This chain links TRBV7-2 with TRBJ1-5; TRBD1 aligns across 12 bases. The CDR3 totals 15 residues. The germline CDR1 and CDR2 sequences are SGHTA and FQGNSA. The junction had 3 bases not matched to a gene; V was cut back by 4 bases and J by 5 bases.

This clone was recorded only once. The rearrangement uses TRBV24-1 and TRBJ1-2, with 7 bases identical to TRBD1. Germline CDR1 is KGHDR and CDR2 is SFDVKD. CDR3 length: 14 amino acids. Trimming took 10 bases from V and 7 from J; bases not matched to a gene: 14. The CDR3 loop reads CATSYFRQGAGYTF. As DNA, the CDR3 is TGTGCCACATCATACTTTCGACAGGGAGCTGGCTACACCTTC.

V gene TRBV12-5 combines with J gene TRBJ2-7, with TRBD1 matching 11 bases. The CDR3 is 15 amino acids. Germline CDR1 and CDR2: LGHNT and FRNRAP. The trim removed 4 bases at V and 11 bases at J, leaving 13 bases unmatched. The DNA for the CDR3 is TGTGCTAGTGGTTCATACCGGGACAGGGGGGCGTCGGAGTACTTC. Its protein is CASGSYRDRGASEYF.

The chain is built from TRBV7-9 and TRBJ1-3; D is possibly TRBD1 (6 bases). V gave up 6 bases and J gave up 0 bases, with 12 bases separating them. This CDR3 has 15 residues. Per germline, CDR1 SEHNR and CDR2 FQNEAQ (reference sequence). CDR3 region: CASRFGQSSGNTIYF. The CDR3 DNA reads as TGTGCCAGCAGATTCGGACAGAGCTCTGGAAACACCATATATTTT.

The chain uses TRBV7-8 and TRBJ1-2; the match to TRBD1 covers 10 bases. Per germline, CDR1 SGHVS and CDR2 FQNEAQ. This CDR3 spans 16 amino acids. J was trimmed by 5 bases and V by 5 bases; bases with no gene match: 11. The CDR3 loop reads CASSPPRQGAQYGYTF. The CDR3 DNA follows: TGTGCCAGCAGCCCACCAAGACAGGGGGCTCAGTATGGCTACACCTTC.

V and J are TRBV9 and TRBJ2-1, with TRBD1 as a possible D gene (5 bases). The CDR3 runs to 16 residues. Trimming cost V 0 bases and J 4 bases, with 14 bases left between them. CDR1 is SGDLS, CDR2 YYNGEE, per germline. The CDR3: CASSVGSRVKYNEQFF. The CDR3 DNA follows: TGTGCCAGCAGCGTAGGTAGCAGGGTAAAGTACAATGAGCAGTTCTTC.

The chain has TRBV28 and TRBJ1-4; perhaps TRBD1 as D (6 bases). V lost 7 bases and J lost 0, with 18 bases in between. CDR3 length: 17 residues. Germline loops: CDR1 MDHEN, CDR2 SYDVKM. The CDR3 region is CASTLSRGGATNEKLFF. The CDR3 DNA reads as TGTGCCAGCACTCTTTCGAGGGGGGGTGCAACTAATGAAAAACTGTTTTTT.

The chain joins TRBV11-3 to TRBJ1-6; 7 bases fit TRBD1. V lost 3 bases and J lost 10; bases outside the gene matches: 3. From germline, CDR1 is SGHNT and CDR2 YENEEA. The CDR3 totals 13 residues. The DNA for the CDR3 is TGTGCCAGCAGCTTCAACAGGGGATCACCCCTCCACTTT. Amino acids: CASSFNRGSPLHF.

The chain combines TRBV5-4 with TRBJ2-3; TRBD1 matches 8 bases. V lost 9 bases and J lost 1; bases outside the gene matches: 4. Germline V CDR1 and CDR2: SGHNT, YYREEE (reference sequence). CDR3 length equals 13 residues. CDR3 protein: CATDRGGTDTQYF. CDR3 sequence (DNA): TGTGCCACCGACAGGGGTGGCACAGATACGCAGTATTTT. Looking up the rest from reference TRBV5-4 and TRBJ2-3 gives the full variable domain: ETGVTQSPTHLIKTRGQQVTLRCSSQSGHNTVSWYQQALGQGPQFIFQYYREEENGRGNFPPRFSGLQFPNYSSELNVNALELDDSALYLCATDRGGTDTQYFGPGTRLTVL.

The chain carries TRBV28 and TRBJ1-5; 9 bases match TRBD1. Germline loops: CDR1 MDHEN, CDR2 SYDVKM. With 6 bases clipped from V and 10 bases from J, the junction kept 10 bases outside the gene matches. The CDR3 loop spans 14 amino acids. CDR3 protein: CASSPGTGYLPQHF. In DNA, the CDR3 is TGTGCCAGCAGCCCCGGGACAGGGTACCTTCCCCAGCATTTT.

V usage is TRBV25-1 and J usage is TRBJ2-7; a possible D gene is TRBD2 (5 bases). The CDR3 runs to 11 residues. Germline assignment: CDR1 MGHDK and CDR2 SYGVNS. The V and J ends lost 8 bases and 12 bases respectively, with 17 bases between them. The CDR3 coding sequence is TGTGCCAGCGGGTCTACGGGGAGCCGGTACTTC. Translation: CASGSTGSRYF.

The CDR3, as DNA: TGTGCCAGCAGAGCAGACAGGCGCGAGCAGTACTTC. Protein: CASRADRREQYF. This chain uses TRBV27 with TRBJ2-7, with D possibly TRBD1 on 6 matching bases. The V and J ends lost 6 bases and 6 bases respectively, with 12 bases between them. Germline lookup yields CDR1 MNHEY and CDR2 SMNVEV (reference sequence). The CDR3 has 12 residues.

The chain is built from TRBV10-1 and TRBJ2-7, with D unclear. Trimming removed 4 bases from V and 6 bases from J, with 16 bases in between. Germline values: CDR1 WNHNN, CDR2 SYGVQD (reference sequence). The CDR3 totals 14 residues. The CDR3, as DNA: TGCGCCAGCAGTGTCGATCCCCTCTCGGGCGAGCAGTACTTC. Translating gives CASSVDPLSGEQYF.

The chain employs TRBV2 and TRBJ2-2; no reliable D call. Germline CDR1 and CDR2: SNHLY and FYNNEI. V was cut by 0 bases and J by 2 bases, with 10 bases left in between. CDR3 length equals 16 residues. CDR3 sequence: CASSEARSRNTGELFF. In DNA form, the CDR3 reads TGTGCCAGCAGTGAAGCTCGGTCGCGTAACACCGGGGAGCTGTTTTTT.

The CDR3 DNA reads as TGTGCCAGTAGTCACACAGCGGCGGGCGAGCAGTACTTC. It specifies CASSHTAAGEQYF. The chain has TRBV19 and TRBJ2-7, with D possibly being TRBD2 (5 bases). This CDR3 has 13 amino acids. The V gene lost 5 bases and the J gene lost 6 bases, with 14 bases spanning the gap. Germline CDR1 and CDR2: LNHDA and SQIVND (reference sequence).

V is TRBV10-2 and J is TRBJ1-1, with 7 bases identical to TRBD1. V gave up 8 bases and J gave up 0 bases; unmatched junction bases: 3. Germline CDR1 reads WSHSY; CDR2 reads SAAADI. This CDR3 spans 13 amino acids. The CDR3 loop reads CASGQGVNTEAFF. CDR3 in DNA: TGCGCCAGCGGTCAGGGGGTGAACACTGAAGCTTTCTTT.

The CDR3 protein is CASSDGFFYGYTF. The CDR3 bases are TGTGCCAGCAGCGACGGGTTTTTCTATGGCTACACCTTC. The gene calls are TRBV6-2 or TRBV6-3 and TRBJ1-2; D is undetermined. This CDR3 comprises 13 residues. V lost 6 bases and J lost 4, with 12 bases in between. Germline assignment: CDR1 MNHEY and CDR2 SVGEGT.

This chain connects TRBV29-1 to TRBJ2-7; perhaps TRBD2 as D (7 bases). CDR3 size: 12 residues. Trimming removed 8 bases at V and 2 bases at J, with 13 bases between. The germline CDR1 and CDR2 sequences are SQVTM and ANQGSEA. The DNA of the CDR3 is TGCAGCTACACAGGGACTACCTACGAGCAGTACTTC. Translation: CSYTGTTYEQYF.

The rearrangement joins TRBV5-4 to TRBJ2-1; TRBD2 aligns across 9 bases. Unmatched junction bases numbered 8, after V lost 6 bases and J lost 4 bases. Germline V gene lookup returns CDR1 SGHNT and CDR2 YYREEE (reference sequence). The CDR3 is 15 amino acids. CDR3 amino acids: CASTGGGAGYNEQFF. The CDR3 nucleotides are TGTGCCAGCACTGGCGGGGGGGCGGGGTACAATGAGCAGTTCTTC. Based on the CDR3 plus reference TRBV5-4 and TRBJ2-1, the full variable domain is ETGVTQSPTHLIKTRGQQVTLRCSSQSGHNTVSWYQQALGQGPQFIFQYYREEENGRGNFPPRFSGLQFPNYSSELNVNALELDDSALYLCASTGGGAGYNEQFFGPGTRLTVL.

This chain uses TRBV19 with TRBJ2-3, with D hard to call. V was cut by 3 bases and J by 1 base, with 11 bases left in between. This CDR3 comprises 15 residues. Germline-derived CDR1 and CDR2 are LNHDA and SQIVND (reference sequence). The CDR3 protein is CASSMAPGGTDTQYF. The DNA of the CDR3 is TGTGCCAGTAGTATGGCCCCTGGAGGCACAGATACGCAGTATTTT.

The V call is TRBV7-2, the J call TRBJ1-5, with D unresolved. Trimming took off 4 bases at V and 0 bases at J, with 13 bases between the two ends. This CDR3 contains 16 residues. Germline loops: CDR1 SGHTA, CDR2 FQGNSA. The CDR3 DNA sequence: TGTGCCAGCAGCTCTTACTACTCAACTAGCAATCAGCCCCAGCATTTT. Residues: CASSSYYSTSNQPQHF.

CDR3 residues: CASSLSSGSFYEQYF. The CDR3 coding sequence is TGTGCCAGCAGTTTAAGTAGCGGGAGTTTCTACGAGCAGTACTTC. V usage is TRBV27 and J usage is TRBJ2-7; 9 bases line up with TRBD2. J gave up 3 bases and V 2 bases, and 5 bases lay outside the gene matches. The CDR3 length is 15 residues. The germline gives CDR1 MNHEY, CDR2 SMNVEV (reference sequence).

The J gene is TRBJ2-3, the V gene TRBV5-1, with D possibly being TRBD2 (5 bases). The CDR3 runs 15 residues. Germline V gives CDR1 SGHRS, CDR2 YFSETQ. The V gene lost 4 bases and the J gene lost 1 base, with 13 bases spanning the gap. As DNA, the CDR3 is TGCGCCAGCAGCCCGCAGGACTCCCGCACAGATACGCAGTATTTT. This translates into CASSPQDSRTDTQYF. Together with reference TRBV5-1 and TRBJ2-3, the CDR3 gives the full variable domain: KAGVTQTPRYLIKTRGQQVTLSCSPISGHRSVSWYQQTPGQGLQFLFEYFSETQRNKGNFPGRFSGRQFSNSRSEMNVSTLELGDSALYLCASSPQDSRTDTQYFGPGTRLTVL.

This sequence joins TRBV19 and TRBJ1-4; 11 nucleotides match TRBD1. The CDR3 extends over 15 amino acids. With 3 bases clipped from V and 8 bases from J, the junction kept 5 bases outside the gene matches. Germline V lookup: CDR1 LNHDA, CDR2 SQIVND (reference sequence). The CDR3: CASSIVGTGGEKLFF. The CDR3 DNA reads TGTGCCAGTAGTATCGTTGGGACAGGGGGAGAAAAACTGTTTTTT.

V is TRBV20-1 and J is TRBJ2-5; 10 positions agree with TRBD2. V shed 3 bases and J 7 bases; nucleotides not matched to a gene: 11. The CDR3 is made up of 15 amino acids. CDR1 and CDR2 from the germline V gene are DFQATT and SNEGSKA (reference sequence). The CDR3 region has the DNA TGCAGTGCTAGTGCTTCTAGCGGGGGCCCAGGGACCCAGTACTTC. Translated, it gives CSASASSGGPGTQYF.

The chain carries TRBV28 and TRBJ1-5; TRBD1 matches 10 bases. V gave up 8 bases and J gave up 3 bases; unmatched junction bases: 7. The CDR3 spans 15 residues. Germline-derived CDR1 and CDR2 are MDHEN and SYDVKM. Here the CDR3 DNA reads TGTGCCAGCGCGGGACAGGGGTTGGTCAATCAGCCCCAGCATTTT. As protein: CASAGQGLVNQPQHF.

The chain links TRBV7-8 to TRBJ2-3, with 8 bases that match TRBD2. The length of the CDR3 is 15 residues. Germline assignment: CDR1 SGHVS and CDR2 FQNEAQ. The V gene end was trimmed by 1 base and the J gene end by 2 bases; junction bases not matched to a gene: 2. The DNA of the CDR3 is TGTGCCAGCAGCTTAGTACTAGCGGACACAGATACGCAGTATTTT. This sequence encodes CASSLVLADTDTQYF. The full variable domain, rest sourced from reference TRBV7-8 and TRBJ2-3, is GAGVSQSPRYKVAKRGQDVALRCDPISGHVSLFWYQQALGQGPEFLTYFQNEAQLDKSGLPSDRFFAERPEGSVSTLKIQRTQQEDSAVYLCASSLVLADTDTQYFGPGTRLTVL.

The rearrangement links TRBV5-4 to TRBJ2-1, with 9 bases lining up with TRBD1. Germline values: CDR1 SGHNT, CDR2 YYREEE (reference sequence). The length of the CDR3 is 15 residues. Trimming cost V 4 bases and J 0 bases; bases outside gene matches: 2. CDR3 coding DNA: TGTGCCAGCAGCCGGGGACAGGGCTCCTACAATGAGCAGTTCTTC. Amino acid sequence: CASSRGQGSYNEQFF.